This T cell receptor beta chain was captured by sequencing in a study of blood T cell repertoires in COVID-19. On the study more broadly: Sample material is recorded as cDNA or gDNA derived from T cells, B-cell-depleted T cells, or PBMCs.

TCRdb's table, derived via immunoSEQ multiplex PCR, lists solely in-frame clones and lacks some. The sample gives around 80,000 clones, 80% to 95% of which show up once; around 0.8% is in the top ten. CDR1 MNHEY and CDR2 SVGAGI come from the germline V gene. The CDR3 spans 11 residues. The V gene end was trimmed by 6 bases and the J gene end by 5 bases; junction bases not matched to a gene: 0. This chain connects TRBV6-5 to TRBJ1-2; 7 bases fit TRBD1. Sequencing was done on a sample of peripheral blood. This sequence originates from an elderly woman with acute or convalescent COVID-19. CDR3 amino acids: CASSRGYGYTF. The CDR3 coding sequence is TGTGCCAGCAGCAGGGGGTATGGCTACACCTTC.